This TCR beta chain stems from a study of cytomegalovirus exposure and HLA in healthy donors. With 60 Vbeta and 13 Jbeta primers, the PCR was carried out. Only in-frame clones appear in the TCRdb table, and some are missing; sequencing was by immunoSEQ multiplex PCR. This sample has roughly 180,000 clones; about 82% occur once, and the top ten carry around 0.71%. For this clone: No antigen is known for it.

The CDR3 runs 14 residues. In germline, CDR1 is LNHNV, CDR2 YYDKDF (reference sequence). V lost 0 bases, J lost 1 base, and 5 bases lay in between. General observations from the study: High sensitivity and specificity were reportedly achieved when the classifier diagnosed cytomegalovirus status.

The sequenced sample was PBMCs. The chain employs TRBV15 and TRBJ2-3; D not resolved. The source is a female donor in good health and CMV-seronegative. The CDR3 nucleotides are TGTGCCACCAGCAGAGATCGTGGCACAGATACGCAGTATTTT. It translates to CATSRDRGTDTQYF.